The next 10 T cell receptor beta chains were all read from a single sample in a study of cytomegalovirus exposure and HLA in healthy donors. Data came from immunoSEQ multiplex PCR; TCRdb stores just in-frame clones and leaves some out. The sample lists some 150,000 clones, around nine tenths occurring once. The sequenced sample was PBMCs. The receptor set was obtained from a woman aged 25 to 39 in good health and CMV-seronegative.

The V gene is TRBV25-1, the J gene TRBJ1-2; no firm D call. V lost 1 base and J lost 4, with 13 bases in between. Germline CDR1 and CDR2: MGHDK and SYGVNS. CDR3 length: 15 residues. The CDR3 region is CASSEWGDKGYGYTF. CDR3 nucleotide sequence: TGTGCCAGCAGTGAATGGGGAGATAAGGGCTATGGCTACACCTTC.

The chain uses TRBV16 and TRBJ1-2, with D possibly being TRBD1 (6 bases). CDR1 is KGHSY, CDR2 FQNENV, per germline. V lost 4 bases and J lost 4, with 13 bases in between. This CDR3 comprises 14 residues. CDR3 nucleotide sequence: TGTGCCAGCAGCCCCAGGGGACCGAGCTATGGCTACACCTTC. Translated: CASSPRGPSYGYTF.

This chain links TRBV18 with TRBJ2-7; D remains unclear. The CDR3 covers 14 residues. Germline V gene lookup returns CDR1 KGHSH and CDR2 LQKENI. Trimming cost V 5 bases and J 1 base, with 12 bases left between them. The CDR3 DNA reads TGTGCCAGCTCATGGGCAGGTAATTCCTACGAGCAGTACTTC. It yields the protein CASSWAGNSYEQYF. The variable domain in full, with the rest retrieved from reference TRBV18 and TRBJ2-7, is NAGVMQNPRHLVRRRGQEARLRCSPMKGHSHVYWYRQLPEEGLKFMVYLQKENIIDESGMPKERFSAEFPKEGPSILRIQQVVRGDSAAYFCASSWAGNSYEQYFGPGTRLTVT.

The CDR3 is CASNEQRTTNEKLFF. DNA of the CDR3: TGTGCCAGCAATGAACAGAGAACAACTAATGAAAAACTGTTTTTT. The chain joins TRBV6-6 to TRBJ1-4; D gene ambiguous. Germline V CDR1 and CDR2: MNHNY, SVGAGI (reference sequence). V shed 7 bases and J shed 0 bases, with 12 bases lying between them. The CDR3 contains 15 residues.

J is TRBJ1-1 and V is TRBV15, with TRBD1 as a possible D gene (5 bases). V lost 3 bases to trimming and J lost 3 bases, with 11 bases between them. The CDR3 is 14 amino acids. Per the germline V gene, CDR1 is LNHNV and CDR2 is YYDKDF (reference sequence). The CDR3 DNA is TGTGCCACCAGCAGGGGACCGGGGGACACTGAAGCTTTCTTT. This gives the protein CATSRGPGDTEAFF. Full variable domain (missing parts from reference TRBV15 and TRBJ1-1): DAMVIQNPRYQVTQFGKPVTLSCSQTLNHNVMYWYQQKSSQAPKLLFHYYDKDFNNEADTPDNFQSRRPNTSFCFLDIRSPGLGDTAMYLCATSRGPGDTEAFFGQGTRLTVV.

This rearrangement joins TRBV27 to TRBJ1-1; TRBD1 matches at 7 bases. Per germline, CDR1 MNHEY and CDR2 SMNVEV (reference sequence). After removal of 4 bases from V and 4 bases from J, the junction contained 6 bases not matched to a gene. The CDR3 contains 14 residues. In nucleotides, the CDR3 is TGTGCCAGCAGTTCCCAGGGGGGAGGCACTGAAGCTTTCTTT. This sequence encodes CASSSQGGGTEAFF.

The V call is TRBV7-9, the J call TRBJ1-1; 7 bases line up with TRBD1. Germline V gene data show CDR1 as SEHNR and CDR2 as FQNEAQ (reference sequence). There are 14 residues in the CDR3. Trimming took 6 bases from V and 3 from J; bases not matched to a gene: 7. CDR3 loop: CASRPGQADTEAFF. Written as DNA, the CDR3 is TGTGCCAGCAGACCCGGACAGGCTGACACTGAAGCTTTCTTT.

The chain employs TRBV5-4 and TRBJ2-3, with D possibly matching TRBD1 (5 bases). The CDR3 has 15 amino acids. Germline V gene lookup returns CDR1 SGHNT and CDR2 YYREEE (reference sequence). Between the trimmed V and J ends, which lost 4 bases and 1 base, there was a span of 13 bases. The CDR3 DNA reads TGTGCCAGCAGCCCGGAGACAGCTCGCACAGATACGCAGTATTTT. This translates into CASSPETARTDTQYF.

The chain combines TRBV5-5 with TRBJ2-7; 12 positions match TRBD2. The V segment lost 4 bases and the J segment 4 bases; nucleotides outside the gene matches: 3. The CDR3 sequence is 14 residues long. Germline CDR1 reads SGHKS; CDR2 reads YYEKEE (reference sequence). Here the CDR3 reads CASSRTSGDYEQYF. The DNA for the CDR3 is TGTGCCAGCAGCAGGACTAGCGGGGATTACGAGCAGTACTTC.

The chain is built from TRBV6-9 and TRBJ1-6; no clear D. The CDR3 has 15 residues. Trimming cost V 6 bases and J 0 bases, with 9 bases left between them. CDR1 MNHGY and CDR2 SVAAGI come from the germline V gene. CDR3: CASSRRDSYNSPLHF. The CDR3 DNA sequence: TGTGCCAGCAGCCGCCGGGACTCCTATAATTCACCCCTCCACTTT.